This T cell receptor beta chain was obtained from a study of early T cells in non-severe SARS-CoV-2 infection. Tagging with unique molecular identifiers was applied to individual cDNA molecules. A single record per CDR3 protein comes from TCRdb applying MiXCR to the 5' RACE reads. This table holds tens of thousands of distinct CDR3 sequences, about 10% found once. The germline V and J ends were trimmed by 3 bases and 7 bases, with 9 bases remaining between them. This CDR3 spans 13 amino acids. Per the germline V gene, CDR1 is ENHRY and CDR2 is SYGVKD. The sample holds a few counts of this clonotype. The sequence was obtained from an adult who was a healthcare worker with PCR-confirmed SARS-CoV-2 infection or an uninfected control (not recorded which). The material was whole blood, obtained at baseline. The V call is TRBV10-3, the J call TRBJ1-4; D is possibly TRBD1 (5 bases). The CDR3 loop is CAISDGGSEKLFF. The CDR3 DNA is TGTGCCATCAGTGATGGGGGAAGTGAAAAACTGTTTTTT.